This section outlines one T cell receptor (beta chain) sequence together with its context. Germline V lookup: CDR1 MNHEY, CDR2 SVGEGT. V lost 5 bases, J lost 5 bases, and 5 bases stayed unmatched. CDR3 length equals 14 residues. The record originates from a study of CD8+CD57+ T cells in acquired aplastic anemia. Study-level information: Recorded DNA amounts for sorted CD4+ and CD8+ cells had an average of 3.2 ug.

Genomic DNA constituted the template upon which TCR beta VDJ and CDR3 profiling was performed. TCRdb reprocessed the reads with MiXCR, giving one entry per CDR3 protein. The data contain more than 150,000 distinct CDR3 sequences, approximately 46% of them seen just once; the ten biggest clones take up around 2.7%. The TCR originated in a human donor in good health. The chain joins TRBV6-2 or TRBV6-3 to TRBJ2-2, with TRBD2 matching over 7 bases. The sequenced sample was sorted CD4+, CD8+, or CD8+CD57+ T cells (not recorded which) from PBMCs. The CDR3 here is CASSILARTGELFF. The CDR3 DNA reads as TGTGCCAGCAGTATACTAGCGAGAACCGGGGAGCTGTTTTTT.